These 8 T cell receptor beta chains originate from one sample sequenced in a study of beta chain features in type 1 diabetes. The study, taken as a whole, reports: A moderate, significant TCRB CDR3 shortening appeared in type 1 diabetes across four CD4+ subsets.

Their antigens remain unidentified. The investigators reverse transcribed all of the isolated RNA, so they sequenced expressed TCRB transcripts. Using immunoSEQ multiplex PCR, the repertoire was profiled, and TCRdb retains in-frame clones only, with some absent. The sample lists about 650,000 clones, 12% occurring once. The sequencing sample was made of naive CD4+ T cells from blood. Receptor source: a young man with type 1 diabetes.

This clone appeared a few times. The CDR3 loop is CAISDGVAGGKDTQYF. DNA for the CDR3: TGTGCCATCAGTGATGGGGTAGCGGGGGGTAAAGATACGCAGTATTTT. The chain uses TRBV10-3 and TRBJ2-3; 10 bases match TRBD2. V lost 3 bases to trimming and J lost 5 bases; unmatched junction nucleotides: 8. This CDR3 comprises 16 residues. CDR1 ENHRY and CDR2 SYGVKD come from the germline V gene.

This chain uses TRBV14 with TRBJ2-7, with D possibly TRBD2 on 6 matching bases. Trimming cost V 3 bases and J 5 bases, with 14 bases left between them. Looked up from germline, CDR1 is SGHDN and CDR2 is FVKESK. The CDR3 runs 14 residues. The CDR3 loop reads CASSHRTSLDEQYF. CDR3 nucleotides: TGTGCCAGCAGCCATCGAACTAGCCTAGACGAGCAGTACTTC.

The chain combines TRBV7-2 with TRBJ2-4; D assignment may be TRBD1 or TRBD2 (5 bases each). The V end lost 1 base, the J end lost 12 bases, and 13 bases lay between the germline ends. Germline loops: CDR1 SGHTA, CDR2 FQGNSA. The CDR3 runs to 13 residues. The chain's CDR3 is CASSLGEYGTQYF. Written as DNA, the CDR3 is TGTGCCAGCAGCTTAGGGGAGTACGGGACTCAGTACTTC.

The CDR3 coding sequence is TGTGCCAGCAGTCCTTCAGGGTACTCTGGAAACACCATATATTTT. As protein: CASSPSGYSGNTIYF. The V gene is TRBV2, the J gene TRBJ1-3; D may be TRBD1 (5 bases). The CDR3 length is 15 residues. The germline V gene has CDR1 SNHLY and CDR2 FYNNEI. Trimming stripped 5 bases from V and 0 bases from J, with 11 bases between.

CDR3 nucleotides: TGTGCCAGCAGTGAAGGGTCAAAGTTTACAGATACGCAGTATTTT. Translation: CASSEGSKFTDTQYF. V is TRBV2 and J is TRBJ2-3; no firm D call. The CDR3 spans 15 residues. Germline lookup yields CDR1 SNHLY and CDR2 FYNNEI. V dropped 1 base and J dropped 3 bases, with 11 bases sitting between them. Full variable domain (remainder filled in from reference TRBV2 and TRBJ2-3): EPEVTQTPSHQVTQMGQEVILRCVPISNHLYFYWYRQILGQKVEFLVSFYNNEISEKSEIFDDQFSVERPDGSNFTLKIRSTKLEDSAMYFCASSEGSKFTDTQYFGPGTRLTVL.

The chain uses TRBV6-1 and TRBJ2-6; D uncertain. The germline gives CDR1 MNHNS, CDR2 SASEGT. V shed 10 bases and J shed 1 base, with 8 bases lying between them. The CDR3 runs 13 residues. CDR3 coding DNA: TGTGCCACCAGCTGGTCTGGGGCCAACGTCCTGACTTTC. Translated, it gives CATSWSGANVLTF.

This clone was seen only a few times. This chain uses TRBV5-1 with TRBJ2-3; 9 nucleotides align to TRBD2. In germline, CDR1 is SGHRS, CDR2 YFSETQ. Germline trimming cut 5 bases from V and 5 bases from J; bases unmatched to any gene: 9. The CDR3 is 15 amino acids. The CDR3 here is CASRMVAGAQDTQYF. The CDR3 nucleotides are TGCGCCAGCAGGATGGTAGCGGGGGCTCAAGATACGCAGTATTTT.

The rearrangement links TRBV14 to TRBJ1-3, with a possible D match to TRBD1 (6 bases). The CDR3 runs 15 residues. Deletions cut 4 bases from V and 0 bases from J, with 10 bases between. The germline V gene has CDR1 SGHDN and CDR2 FVKESK. In nucleotides, the CDR3 is TGTGCCAGCAGCCCCCGGACAGTCTCTGGAAACACCATATATTTT. Encoded protein: CASSPRTVSGNTIYF.